This record concerns one TCR beta chain sequence. Each donor's status was that of a healthy bone marrow donor. The sample originates from a study of cytomegalovirus exposure and HLA in healthy donors. The PCR ran on 60 Vbeta and 13 Jbeta primers. Sequenced by immunoSEQ multiplex PCR; TCRdb stores in-frame clones only, minus some. The sample contains approximately 180,000 clones, roughly three quarters of which appear only once. Sequencing input: PBMCs. This clonotype was sampled from a male donor in good health and CMV-seronegative.

CDR3 amino acids: CASSRDSNSPLHF. In DNA form, the CDR3 reads TGTGCCAGCAGCCGGGACAGTAATTCACCCCTCCACTTT. This chain links TRBV11-3 with TRBJ1-6; TRBD1 matches at 7 bases. The CDR3 extends over 13 amino acids. Germline V gene sequence: CDR1 SGHNT, CDR2 YENEEA. J gave up 6 bases and V 5 bases, and 1 base lay outside the gene matches.